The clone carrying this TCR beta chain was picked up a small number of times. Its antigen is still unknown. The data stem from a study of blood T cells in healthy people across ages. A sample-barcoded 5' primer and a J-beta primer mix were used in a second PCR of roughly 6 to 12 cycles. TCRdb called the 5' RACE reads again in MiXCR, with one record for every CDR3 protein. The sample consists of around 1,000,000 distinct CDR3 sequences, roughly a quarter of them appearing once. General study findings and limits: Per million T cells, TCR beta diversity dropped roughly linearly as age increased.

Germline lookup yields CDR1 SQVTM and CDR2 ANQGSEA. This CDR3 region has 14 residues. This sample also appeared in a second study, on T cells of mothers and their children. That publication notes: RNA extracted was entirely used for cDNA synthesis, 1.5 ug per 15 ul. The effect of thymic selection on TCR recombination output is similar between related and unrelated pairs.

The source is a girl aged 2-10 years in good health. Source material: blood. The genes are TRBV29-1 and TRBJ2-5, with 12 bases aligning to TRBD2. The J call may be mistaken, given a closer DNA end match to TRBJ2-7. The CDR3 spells CSARTSGISYEQYF. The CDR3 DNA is TGCAGCGCACGGACTAGCGGGATCTCCTACGAGCAGTACTTC.